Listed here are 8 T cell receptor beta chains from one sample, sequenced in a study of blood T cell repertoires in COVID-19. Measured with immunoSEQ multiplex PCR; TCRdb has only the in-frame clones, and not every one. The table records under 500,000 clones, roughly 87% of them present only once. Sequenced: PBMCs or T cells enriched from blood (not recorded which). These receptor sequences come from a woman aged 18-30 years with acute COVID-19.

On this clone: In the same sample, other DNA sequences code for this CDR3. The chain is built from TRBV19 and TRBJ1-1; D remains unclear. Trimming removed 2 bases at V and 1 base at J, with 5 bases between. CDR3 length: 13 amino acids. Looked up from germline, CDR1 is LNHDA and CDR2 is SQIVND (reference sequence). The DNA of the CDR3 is TGTGCCAGTAGTATATCCAGGAACACTGAAGCTTTCTTT. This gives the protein CASSISRNTEAFF.

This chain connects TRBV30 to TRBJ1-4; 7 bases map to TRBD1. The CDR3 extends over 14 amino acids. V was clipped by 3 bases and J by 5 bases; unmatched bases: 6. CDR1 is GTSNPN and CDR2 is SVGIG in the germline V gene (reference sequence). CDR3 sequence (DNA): TGTGCCTGGAGCGCCGGGACAGCGAATGAAAAACTGTTTTTT. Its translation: CAWSAGTANEKLFF.

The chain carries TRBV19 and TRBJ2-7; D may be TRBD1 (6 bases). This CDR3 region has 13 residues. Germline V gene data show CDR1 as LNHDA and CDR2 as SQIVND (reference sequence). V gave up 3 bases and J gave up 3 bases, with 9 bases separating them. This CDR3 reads CASSIRDNYEQYF. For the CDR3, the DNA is TGTGCCAGTAGTATCCGGGACAACTACGAGCAGTACTTC.

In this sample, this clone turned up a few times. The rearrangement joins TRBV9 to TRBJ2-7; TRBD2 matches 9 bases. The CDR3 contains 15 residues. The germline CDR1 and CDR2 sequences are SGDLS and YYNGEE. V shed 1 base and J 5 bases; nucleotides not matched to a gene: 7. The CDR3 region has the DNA TGTGCCAGCAGCGTAAAAGCGGGGGGCATCCACGAGCAGTACTTC. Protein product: CASSVKAGGIHEQYF.

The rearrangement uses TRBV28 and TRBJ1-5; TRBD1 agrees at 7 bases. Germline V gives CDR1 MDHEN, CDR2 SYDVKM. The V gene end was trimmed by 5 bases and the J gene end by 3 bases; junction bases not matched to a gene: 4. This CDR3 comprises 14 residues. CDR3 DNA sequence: TGTGCCAGCAGTGAGGGACAGAACAATCAGCCCCAGCATTTT. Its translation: CASSEGQNNQPQHF.

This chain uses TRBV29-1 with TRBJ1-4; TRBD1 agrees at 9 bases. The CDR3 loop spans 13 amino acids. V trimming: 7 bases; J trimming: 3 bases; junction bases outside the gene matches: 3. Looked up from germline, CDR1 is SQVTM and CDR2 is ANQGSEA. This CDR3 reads CSARQGANEKLFF. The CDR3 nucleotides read TGCAGCGCCCGACAGGGGGCTAATGAAAAACTGTTTTTT.

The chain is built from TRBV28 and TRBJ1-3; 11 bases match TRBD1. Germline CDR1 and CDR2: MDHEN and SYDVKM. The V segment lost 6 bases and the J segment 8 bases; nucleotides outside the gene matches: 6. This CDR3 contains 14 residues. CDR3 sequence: CASSGTGGTDTIYF. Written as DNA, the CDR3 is TGTGCCAGCAGCGGGACAGGGGGAACCGACACCATATATTTT.

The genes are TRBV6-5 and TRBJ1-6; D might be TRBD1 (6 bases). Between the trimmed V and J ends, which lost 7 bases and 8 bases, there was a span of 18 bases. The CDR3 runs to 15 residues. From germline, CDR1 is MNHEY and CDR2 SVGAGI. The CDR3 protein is CASTTTGILDSPLHF. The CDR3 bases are TGTGCCAGCACCACTACAGGGATATTGGATTCACCCCTCCACTTT.